The following is a TCR beta chain sequence with its context. As yet, its antigen is unknown. The sample belongs to a study of shared clonotypes between healthy human individuals. Looking at the study overall: Per donor, CD8 memory used one plate, CD8 naive used two, CD4 memory used three and CD4 naive used three. Study-wide points: As a rule, naive subsets had a larger estimated richness than memory subsets.

TCRdb's table, derived via immunoSEQ multiplex PCR, lists solely in-frame clones and lacks some. The repertoire holds roughly 810,000 clones, with approximately 97% as singletons. CDR1 is MNHEY and CDR2 is SMNVEV in the germline V gene (reference sequence). The CDR3 loop spans 17 amino acids. V shed 4 bases and J 1 base; nucleotides not matched to a gene: 5. Naive CD8 cells comprised CD45RO-negative, CCR7-positively selected cells, excluding terminally differentiated effector memory CD45RA+ cells. The chain uses TRBV27 and TRBJ2-2; the match to TRBD2 covers 11 bases. This receptor was taken from a young man in good health. The specimen sequenced was naive CD8+ T cells sorted from blood. The CDR3 sequence: CASSWLGLAENTGELFF. In DNA, the CDR3 is TGTGCCAGCAGTTGGTTGGGACTAGCGGAGAACACCGGGGAGCTGTTTTTT.